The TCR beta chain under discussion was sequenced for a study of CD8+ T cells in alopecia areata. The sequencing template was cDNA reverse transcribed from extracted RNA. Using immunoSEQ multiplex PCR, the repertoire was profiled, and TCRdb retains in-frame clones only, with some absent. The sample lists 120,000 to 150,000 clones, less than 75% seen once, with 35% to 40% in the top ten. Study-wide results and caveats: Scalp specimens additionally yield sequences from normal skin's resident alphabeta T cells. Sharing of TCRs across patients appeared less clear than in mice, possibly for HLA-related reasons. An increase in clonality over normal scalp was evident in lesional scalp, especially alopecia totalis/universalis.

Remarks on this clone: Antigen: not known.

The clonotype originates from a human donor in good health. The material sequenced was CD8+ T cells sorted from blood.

DNA of the CDR3: TGCAGCGTCGGGACAGGGAGGGACACTGAAGCTTTCTTT. Translated, it gives CSVGTGRDTEAFF. This sequence joins TRBV29-1 and TRBJ1-1, with 9 nucleotides matching TRBD1. V shed 6 bases and J 3 bases; nucleotides not matched to a gene: 5. The CDR3 runs to 13 residues. CDR1 and CDR2 (germline): SQVTM, ANQGSEA. The variable domain in full, with the rest retrieved from reference TRBV29-1 and TRBJ1-1, is SAVISQKPSRDICQRGTSLTIQCQVDSQVTMMFWYRQQPGQSLTLIATANQGSEATYESGFVIDKFPISRPNLTFSTLTVSNMSPEDSSIYLCSVGTGRDTEAFFGQGTRLTVV.